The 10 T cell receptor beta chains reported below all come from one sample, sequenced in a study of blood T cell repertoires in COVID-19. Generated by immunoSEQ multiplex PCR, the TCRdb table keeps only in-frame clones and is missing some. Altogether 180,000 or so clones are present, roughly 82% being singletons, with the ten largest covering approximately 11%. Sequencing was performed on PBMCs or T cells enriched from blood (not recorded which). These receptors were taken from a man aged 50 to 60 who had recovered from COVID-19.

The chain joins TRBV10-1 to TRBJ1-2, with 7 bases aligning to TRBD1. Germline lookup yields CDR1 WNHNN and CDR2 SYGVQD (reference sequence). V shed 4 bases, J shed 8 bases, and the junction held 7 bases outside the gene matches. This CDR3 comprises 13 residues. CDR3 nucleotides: TGCGCCAGCAGTGGCGGGACAGCTGGCGGCTACACCTTC. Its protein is CASSGGTAGGYTF.

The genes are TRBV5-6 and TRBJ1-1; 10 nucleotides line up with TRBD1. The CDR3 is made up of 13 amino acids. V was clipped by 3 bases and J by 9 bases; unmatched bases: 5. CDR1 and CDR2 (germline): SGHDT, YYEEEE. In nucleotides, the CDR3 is TGTGCCAGCAGCTGGGGACAGGGGAAAAAAGCTTTCTTT. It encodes CASSWGQGKKAFF. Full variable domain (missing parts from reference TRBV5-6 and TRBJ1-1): DAGVTQSPTHLIKTRGQQVTLRCSPKSGHDTVSWYQQALGQGPQFIFQYYEEEERQRGNFPDRFSGHQFPNYSSELNVNALLLGDSALYLCASSWGQGKKAFFGQGTRLTVV.

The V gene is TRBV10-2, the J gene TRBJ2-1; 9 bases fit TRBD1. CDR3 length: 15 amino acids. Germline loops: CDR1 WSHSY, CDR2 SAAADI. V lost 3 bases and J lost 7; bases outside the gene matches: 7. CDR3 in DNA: TGCGCCAGCAGTGAACCGGGACAGGGAAGAAATGAGCAGTTCTTC. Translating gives CASSEPGQGRNEQFF.

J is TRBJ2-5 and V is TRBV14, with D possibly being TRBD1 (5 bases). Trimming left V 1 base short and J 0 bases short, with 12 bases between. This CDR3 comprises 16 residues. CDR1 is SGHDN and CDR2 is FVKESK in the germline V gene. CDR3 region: CASSQVGARYQETQYF. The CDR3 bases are TGTGCCAGCAGCCAAGTAGGGGCCCGATACCAAGAGACCCAGTACTTC.

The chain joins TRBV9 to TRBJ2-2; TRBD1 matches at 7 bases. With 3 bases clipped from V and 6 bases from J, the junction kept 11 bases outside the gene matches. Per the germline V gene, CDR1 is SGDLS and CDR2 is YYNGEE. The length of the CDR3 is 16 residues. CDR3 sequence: CASSGTDRDSAGELFF. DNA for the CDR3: TGTGCCAGCAGCGGGACCGACAGGGATTCGGCCGGGGAGCTGTTTTTT.

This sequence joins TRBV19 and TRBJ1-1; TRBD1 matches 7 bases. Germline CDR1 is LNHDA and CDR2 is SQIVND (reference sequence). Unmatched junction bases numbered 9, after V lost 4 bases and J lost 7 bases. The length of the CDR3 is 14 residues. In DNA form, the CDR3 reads TGTGCCAGTAGTACACCACAGGGGTTTAATGAAGCTTTCTTT. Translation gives CASSTPQGFNEAFF. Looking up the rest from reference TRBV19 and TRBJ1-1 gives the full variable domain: DGGITQSPKYLFRKEGQNVTLSCEQNLNHDAMYWYRQDPGQGLRLIYYSQIVNDFQKGDIAEGYSVSREKKESFPLTVTSAQKNPTAFYLCASSTPQGFNEAFFGQGTRLTVV.

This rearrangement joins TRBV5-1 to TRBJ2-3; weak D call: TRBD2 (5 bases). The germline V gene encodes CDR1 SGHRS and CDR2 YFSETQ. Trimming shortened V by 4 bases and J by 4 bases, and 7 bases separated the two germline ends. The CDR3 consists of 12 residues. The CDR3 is CASSPGSDTQYF. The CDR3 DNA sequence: TGCGCCAGCAGCCCGGGATCAGATACGCAGTATTTT.

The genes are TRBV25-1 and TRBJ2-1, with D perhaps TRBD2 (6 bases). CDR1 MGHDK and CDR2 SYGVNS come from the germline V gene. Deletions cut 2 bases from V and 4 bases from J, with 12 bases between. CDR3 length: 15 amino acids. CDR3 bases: TGTGCCAGCAGTGAACGGAGGGCTGGTTACAATGAGCAGTTCTTC. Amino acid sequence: CASSERRAGYNEQFF.

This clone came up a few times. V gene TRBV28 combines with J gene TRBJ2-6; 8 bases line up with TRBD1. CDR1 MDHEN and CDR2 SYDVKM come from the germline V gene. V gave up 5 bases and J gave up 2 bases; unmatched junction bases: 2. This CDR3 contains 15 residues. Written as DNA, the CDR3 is TGTGCCAGCAGTACCAGGGGGCCTGGGGCCAACGTCCTGACTTTC. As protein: CASSTRGPGANVLTF.

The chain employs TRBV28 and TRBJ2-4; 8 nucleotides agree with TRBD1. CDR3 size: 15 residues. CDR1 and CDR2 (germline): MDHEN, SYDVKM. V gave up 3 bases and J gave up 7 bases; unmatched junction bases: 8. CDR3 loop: CASSFADRGGNIQYF. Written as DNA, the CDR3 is TGTGCCAGCAGTTTCGCCGACAGGGGCGGGAACATTCAGTACTTC. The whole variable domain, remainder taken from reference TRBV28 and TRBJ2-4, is DVKVTQSSRYLVKRTGEKVFLECVQDMDHENMFWYRQDPGLGLRLIYFSYDVKMKEKGDIPEGYSVSREKKERFSLILESASTNQTSMYLCASSFADRGGNIQYFGAGTRLSVL.